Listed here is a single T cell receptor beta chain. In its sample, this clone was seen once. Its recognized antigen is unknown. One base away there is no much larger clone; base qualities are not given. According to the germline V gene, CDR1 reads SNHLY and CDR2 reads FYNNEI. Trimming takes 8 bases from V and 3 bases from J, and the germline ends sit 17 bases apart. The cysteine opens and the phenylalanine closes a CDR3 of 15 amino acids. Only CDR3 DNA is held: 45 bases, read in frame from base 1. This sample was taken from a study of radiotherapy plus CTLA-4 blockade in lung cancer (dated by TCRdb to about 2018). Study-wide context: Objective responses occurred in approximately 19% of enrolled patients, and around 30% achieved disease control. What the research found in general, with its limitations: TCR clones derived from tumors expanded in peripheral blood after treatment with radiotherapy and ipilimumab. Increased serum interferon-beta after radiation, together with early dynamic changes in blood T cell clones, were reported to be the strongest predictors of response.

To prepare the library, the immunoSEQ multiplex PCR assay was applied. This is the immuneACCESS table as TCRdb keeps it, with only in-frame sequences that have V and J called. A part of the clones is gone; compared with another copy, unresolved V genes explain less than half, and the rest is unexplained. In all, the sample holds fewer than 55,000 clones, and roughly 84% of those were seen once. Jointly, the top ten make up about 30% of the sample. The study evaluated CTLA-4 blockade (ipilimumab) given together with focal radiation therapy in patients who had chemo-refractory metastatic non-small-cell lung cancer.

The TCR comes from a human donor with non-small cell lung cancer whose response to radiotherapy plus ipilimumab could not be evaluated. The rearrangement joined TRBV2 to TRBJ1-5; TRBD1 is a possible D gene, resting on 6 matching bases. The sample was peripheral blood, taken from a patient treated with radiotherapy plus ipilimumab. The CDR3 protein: CASQGGGFNNQPQHF. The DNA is TGTGCCAGCCAAGGGGGGGGCTTTAACAATCAGCCCCAGCATTTT.